This T cell receptor (beta chain) came from a study of chemoradiotherapy in HPV16-positive cancers. Study-level information: Candidate HPV-specific T-cell clones and common TCR motifs came from functional assays in a couple of HPV16-positive patients. Notes on the study in general: Functional assays defining HPV-specific T cells used only a couple of HPV16-positive patients.

TCRdb keeps only in-frame clones here, not all; method: immunoSEQ multiplex PCR. The sample has about 24,000 clones, roughly 84% seen once; the top ten hold 4.5%. Concerning this clone itself: Its target is not known.

The sequencing used blood, collected from a patient who underwent chemoradiotherapy. The origin of this receptor is a human donor with HPV-associated anogenital cancer.

The CDR3 coding sequence is TGCGCCAGCAGCCAAGGGGGCACAGGGCGGGGTGAAAAACTGTTTTTT. Amino acid sequence: CASSQGGTGRGEKLFF. The chain has TRBV4-3 and TRBJ1-4; D possibly corresponds to TRBD1 (6 bases). The CDR3 contains 16 residues. The V gene lost 1 base and the J gene lost 7 bases, with 16 bases spanning the gap. CDR1 LGHNA and CDR2 YSLEER come from the germline V gene.